These 5 T cell receptor beta chains were sequenced from one sample in a study of T cells in Graves' hyperthyroidism and ophthalmopathy. Amplification yielded TCR beta CDR3 regions, with RNA transcripts as the source. Using the HTBI primer set, a first-round RT-PCR was run on the TCR CDR3. TCRdb reprocessed the multiplex PCR reads via MiXCR and lists one record per CDR3 protein. The sample includes around 350,000 distinct CDR3 sequences, 19% of them seen just once. Sequencing was done on a sample of blood. These receptors came from a woman between 18 and 29 years old with Graves' hyperthyroidism.

In this sample, this clonotype turned up many times. The junction does not match germline at one end; this may be a read error. This rearrangement joins TRBV12-3 or TRBV12-4 to TRBJ2-5; D tentatively fits TRBD1 or TRBD2 (5 bases each). This CDR3 is built from 17 residues. CDR3 in amino acids: CASSLGPGTDNQETQYF. The CDR3 nucleotides read TGTGCCAGCAGTTTGGGTCCCGGGACCGACAACCAGGAGACCCAGTACTTC.

There are many counts of this clonotype. V is TRBV7-8 and J is TRBJ1-2, with a tentative D call TRBD1 (5 bases). CDR1 is SGHVS and CDR2 is FQNEAQ in the germline V gene. The ends were cut back, 5 bases at V and 3 bases at J, with 10 bases in the middle. This CDR3 has 13 amino acids. CDR3 residues: CASSPLGDYGYTF. In DNA form, the CDR3 reads TGTGCCAGCAGCCCCTTGGGGGACTATGGCTACACCTTC.

At least ten counts were recorded for this clonotype. V and J are TRBV6-1 and TRBJ1-6; TRBD1 matches 8 bases. The length of the CDR3 is 14 residues. The germline gives CDR1 MNHNS, CDR2 SASEGT. The trim removed 3 bases at V and 9 bases at J, leaving 4 bases unmatched. The CDR3 spells CASSEGQESSPLHF. DNA for the CDR3: TGTGCCAGCAGTGAGGGACAGGAGAGTTCACCCCTCCACTTT.

V and J are TRBV12-3 or TRBV12-4 and TRBJ1-2; TRBD1 aligns across 7 bases. The CDR3 totals 14 residues. V lost 2 bases, J lost 4 bases, and 4 bases stayed unmatched. The CDR3: CASSLLQGGYGYTF. Written as DNA, the CDR3 is TGTGCCAGCAGTTTACTCCAGGGGGGCTATGGCTACACCTTC.

This clonotype was recorded many times. The chain uses TRBV11-2 and TRBJ2-5; D is tentatively TRBD1 or TRBD2 (6 bases each). V gave up 3 bases and J gave up 3 bases, with 14 bases separating them. CDR3 length equals 15 residues. CDR1 is SGHAT and CDR2 is FQNNGV in the germline V gene. CDR3 sequence reads: CASSFQEGGEETQYF. The CDR3 nucleotides are TGTGCCAGCAGCTTCCAGGAGGGGGGCGAAGAGACCCAGTACTTC.